The rows below give T cell receptor beta chains drawn from one sample of a study of regulatory T cells in long-lasting Graves disease. MiXCR, applied by TCRdb to the multiplex PCR reads, yields one record per CDR3 protein. The sample contains roughly 500,000 distinct CDR3 sequences, roughly 21% of which appear only once. The material was peripheral blood mononuclear cells (PBMCs), obtained when the disease was refractory, from a patient treated with antithyroid drugs. These receptors were obtained from a female donor with Graves disease. CDR3s include the opening cysteine and the closing phenylalanine or tryptophan. A clone size is listed for some rows: how often the clone was seen (once, few, many), or a class if it is expanded.

CDR3 protein: CASRQIYEQYF; clone size: many; V gene: TRBV6-8; CDR3 length: 11; J gene: TRBJ2-7
CDR3 protein: CASSGQGADTIYF; clone size: few; V gene: TRBV6-1; CDR3 length: 13; J gene: TRBJ1-3
CDR3 protein: CASRRLAGGPRANTGELFF; clone size: .; V gene: TRBV6-1; CDR3 length: 19; J gene: TRBJ2-2
CDR3 protein: CASSFQGNGEKLFF; clone size: .; V gene: TRBV18; CDR3 length: 14; J gene: TRBJ1-4
CDR3 protein: CASSFVRASVETQYF; clone size: many; V gene: TRBV12-3/TRBV12-4; CDR3 length: 15; J gene: TRBJ2-5
CDR3 protein: CASSSLGEGSYEQYF; clone size: .; V gene: TRBV28; CDR3 length: 15; J gene: TRBJ2-7
CDR3 protein: CASTLGQWNTGELFF; clone size: .; V gene: TRBV19; CDR3 length: 15; J gene: TRBJ2-2
CDR3 protein: CASSEKREYNEQYF; clone size: few; V gene: TRBV25-1; CDR3 length: 14; J gene: TRBJ2-7
CDR3 protein: CASRPQGENSPLHF; clone size: .; V gene: TRBV5-1; CDR3 length: 14; J gene: TRBJ1-6
CDR3 protein: CASSFSATQETQYF; clone size: .; V gene: TRBV12-3/TRBV12-4; CDR3 length: 14; J gene: TRBJ2-5
CDR3 protein: CASSVDSSPLHF; clone size: many; V gene: TRBV2; CDR3 length: 12; J gene: TRBJ1-6
CDR3 protein: CSARDDRGNEKLFF; clone size: many; V gene: TRBV20-1; CDR3 length: 14; J gene: TRBJ1-4
CDR3 protein: CASSSDSSGTFYEQYF; clone size: few; V gene: TRBV7-8; CDR3 length: 16; J gene: TRBJ2-7
CDR3 protein: CASSARQGTGELFF; clone size: many; V gene: TRBV6-1; CDR3 length: 14; J gene: TRBJ2-2
CDR3 protein: CASSPPDRMNTEAFF; clone size: few; V gene: TRBV7-9; CDR3 length: 15; J gene: TRBJ1-1
CDR3 protein: CASSDGRETQYF; clone size: .; V gene: TRBV11-2; CDR3 length: 12; J gene: TRBJ2-5
CDR3 protein: CASSLGTGRTEAFF; clone size: many; V gene: TRBV28; CDR3 length: 14; J gene: TRBJ1-1
CDR3 protein: CASSPHRTDSYEQYF; clone size: .; V gene: TRBV5-6; CDR3 length: 15; J gene: TRBJ2-7
CDR3 protein: CASRLPTQPNSPLHF; clone size: many; V gene: TRBV28; CDR3 length: 15; J gene: TRBJ1-6
CDR3 protein: CSPLGVMNTEAFF; clone size: .; V gene: TRBV29-1; CDR3 length: 13; J gene: TRBJ1-1
CDR3 protein: CASSLRLAQETQYF; clone size: .; V gene: TRBV7-8; CDR3 length: 14; J gene: TRBJ2-5
CDR3 protein: CASSFIGAANTGELFF; clone size: many; V gene: TRBV5-6; CDR3 length: 16; J gene: TRBJ2-2
CDR3 protein: CASSPQSSGSSYEQYF; clone size: many; V gene: TRBV6-1; CDR3 length: 16; J gene: TRBJ2-7
CDR3 protein: CASSNKQGQYYEQYF; clone size: few; V gene: TRBV4-1; CDR3 length: 15; J gene: TRBJ2-7
CDR3 protein: CASSLWTSYQETQYF; clone size: few; V gene: TRBV5-5; CDR3 length: 15; J gene: TRBJ2-5
CDR3 protein: CASRGRSNTGELFF; clone size: many; V gene: TRBV11-2; CDR3 length: 14; J gene: TRBJ2-2
CDR3 protein: CASSYEGLNYGYTF; clone size: many; V gene: TRBV6-5; CDR3 length: 14; J gene: TRBJ1-2
CDR3 protein: CSVTGTEYEQYF; clone size: many; V gene: TRBV29-1; CDR3 length: 12; J gene: TRBJ2-7
CDR3 protein: CASRERQGWDQPQHF; clone size: many; V gene: TRBV2; CDR3 length: 15; J gene: TRBJ1-5
CDR3 protein: CASSSQGGTGELFF; clone size: many; V gene: TRBV12-3/TRBV12-4; CDR3 length: 14; J gene: TRBJ2-2
CDR3 protein: CASSGSWPYEQYF; clone size: .; V gene: TRBV14; CDR3 length: 13; J gene: TRBJ2-7
CDR3 protein: CATSAERNQPQHF; clone size: many; V gene: TRBV15; CDR3 length: 13; J gene: TRBJ1-5
CDR3 protein: CSASTGGTGELFF; clone size: .; V gene: TRBV20-1; CDR3 length: 13; J gene: TRBJ2-2
CDR3 protein: CSASPPELYEQYF; clone size: many; V gene: TRBV20-1; CDR3 length: 13; J gene: TRBJ2-7
CDR3 protein: CASSQFSGGETQYF; clone size: few; V gene: TRBV3-1; CDR3 length: 14; J gene: TRBJ2-5
CDR3 protein: CAILGDRGSGANVLTF; clone size: .; V gene: TRBV10-3; CDR3 length: 16; J gene: TRBJ2-6
CDR3 protein: CASSQSAGVVGEQYF; clone size: many; V gene: TRBV16; CDR3 length: 15; J gene: TRBJ2-7
CDR3 protein: CASSSYRGYGVGYTF; clone size: many; V gene: TRBV28; CDR3 length: 15; J gene: TRBJ1-2
CDR3 protein: CASSPGLAFSYEQYF; clone size: .; V gene: TRBV19; CDR3 length: 15; J gene: TRBJ2-7
CDR3 protein: CASSQDRGTANSGANVLTF; clone size: .; V gene: TRBV14; CDR3 length: 19; J gene: TRBJ2-6
CDR3 protein: CASSESGQGYKNIQYF; clone size: .; V gene: TRBV25-1; CDR3 length: 16; J gene: TRBJ2-4
CDR3 protein: CASSFFPAGGIYEQYF; clone size: many; V gene: TRBV12-3/TRBV12-4; CDR3 length: 16; J gene: TRBJ2-7
CDR3 protein: CASSLSIGGEAFF; clone size: many; V gene: TRBV27; CDR3 length: 13; J gene: TRBJ1-1
CDR3 protein: CASSLSGGRVYEQYF; clone size: many; V gene: TRBV7-3; CDR3 length: 15; J gene: TRBJ2-7
CDR3 protein: CASSLNRGLAAYEQYF; clone size: .; V gene: TRBV6-1; CDR3 length: 16; J gene: TRBJ2-7
CDR3 protein: CASTTTGRTPYEQYF; clone size: many; V gene: TRBV28; CDR3 length: 15; J gene: TRBJ2-7
CDR3 protein: CASSQVRQGKAGYTF; clone size: .; V gene: TRBV3-1; CDR3 length: 15; J gene: TRBJ1-2
CDR3 protein: CASSSPDTNSYEQYF; clone size: few; V gene: TRBV7-8; CDR3 length: 15; J gene: TRBJ2-7